A selection of T cell receptor beta chains follows, all from one sample in a study of blood T cell repertoires in COVID-19. Generated by immunoSEQ multiplex PCR, the TCRdb table keeps only in-frame clones and is missing some. The top ten hold 2% to 2.5% of the sample, which has roughly 250,000 clones, roughly nine tenths seen once. The sample was PBMCs or T cells enriched from blood (not recorded which). These receptors came from a young woman who had recovered from COVID-19. Each CDR3 is given with its conserved first and last residue. The D gene is left open where the match is weak. The size of a clone is reported for some rows only, either as once, few or many, or as a class for expanded clones.

D gene: TRBD1
V gene: TRBV6-5
J gene: TRBJ1-6
clone size: few
CDR3 DNA: TGTGCCAGCAGTCTATCTCTGACAGGGCGGTCACCCCTCCACTTT
CDR3 protein: CASSLSLTGRSPLHF

D gene: TRBD1
V gene: TRBV5-1
J gene: TRBJ1-1
clone size: .
CDR3 DNA: TGCGCCAGCATCGAGACAGGGTTGAGAGGGATGAACACTGAAGCTTTCTTT
CDR3 protein: CASIETGLRGMNTEAFF

D gene: .
V gene: TRBV3-1/TRBV3-2
J gene: TRBJ1-2
clone size: once
CDR3 DNA: TGTGCCAGCAGCCAAGACGGAGAGTATGGCTACACCTTC
CDR3 protein: CASSQDGEYGYTF

D gene: .
V gene: TRBV4-2
J gene: TRBJ1-2
clone size: .
CDR3 DNA: TGTGCCAGCAGCCAAGGAACAGGGCCCCAATCTTATGGCTACACCTTC
CDR3 protein: CASSQGTGPQSYGYTF

D gene: TRBD2
V gene: TRBV7-9
J gene: TRBJ2-1
clone size: .
CDR3 DNA: TGTGCCAGCAGGTCCACGGGGGGGCCGAACAATGAGCAGTTCTTC
CDR3 protein: CASRSTGGPNNEQFF

D gene: .
V gene: TRBV28
J gene: TRBJ2-5
clone size: .
CDR3 DNA: TGTGCCAGCAGCCCCCGGGGAGAGACCCAGTACTTC
CDR3 protein: CASSPRGETQYF

D gene: TRBD1
V gene: TRBV7-9
J gene: TRBJ1-4
clone size: .
CDR3 DNA: TGTGCCAGCAGCTTCCGGGACAGGAATGAAAAACTGTTTTTT
CDR3 protein: CASSFRDRNEKLFF

D gene: .
V gene: TRBV5-6
J gene: TRBJ1-1
clone size: many
CDR3 DNA: TGTGCCAGCAGCTTGGGAGCAGGTAATCGGAACACTGAAGCTTTCTTT
CDR3 protein: CASSLGAGNRNTEAFF

D gene: .
V gene: TRBV11-2
J gene: TRBJ1-2
clone size: .
CDR3 DNA: TGTGCCAGCAGCTTAGGAAGCAGGGGAGATGGCTACACCTTC
CDR3 protein: CASSLGSRGDGYTF

D gene: TRBD1
V gene: TRBV18
J gene: TRBJ2-7
clone size: once
CDR3 DNA: TGTGCCAGCTCACCACCGGGACAGGAGGATCTCGAGCAGTACTTC
CDR3 protein: CASSPPGQEDLEQYF

D gene: .
V gene: TRBV5-5
J gene: TRBJ1-5
clone size: .
CDR3 DNA: TGTGCCAGCAGCTTAGGGACAAATAGCAATCAGCCCCAGCATTTT
CDR3 protein: CASSLGTNSNQPQHF

D gene: .
V gene: TRBV21-1
J gene: TRBJ2-7
clone size: .
CDR3 DNA: TGTGCCAGCAGCAAAGAACCTCCTAGCGCCTCCTACGAGCAGTACTTC
CDR3 protein: CASSKEPPSASYEQYF

D gene: TRBD1
V gene: TRBV28
J gene: TRBJ1-5
clone size: .
CDR3 DNA: TGTGCCAGCAGCTCCATGACCTGGACAGGGTCTGGTCAGCCCCAGCATTTT
CDR3 protein: CASSSMTWTGSGQPQHF

D gene: TRBD2
V gene: TRBV27
J gene: TRBJ2-6
clone size: .
CDR3 DNA: TGTGCCAGCAGTTTATCGAAGGTGGGAGGGGTAGGGGCCAACGTCCTGACTTTC
CDR3 protein: CASSLSKVGGVGANVLTF

D gene: TRBD2
V gene: TRBV6-1
J gene: TRBJ2-7
clone size: .
CDR3 DNA: TGTGCCAGCAGTGAAGGGACTAGCGGGAGGTACGAGCAGTACTTC
CDR3 protein: CASSEGTSGRYEQYF

D gene: .
V gene: TRBV11-3
J gene: TRBJ1-1
clone size: .
CDR3 DNA: TGTGCCAGCAGCTTAACCAGGGACACTGAAGCTTTCTTT
CDR3 protein: CASSLTRDTEAFF

D gene: .
V gene: TRBV6-1
J gene: TRBJ2-7
clone size: .
CDR3 DNA: TGTGCCAGCAGTGAATGGGGGGTGCCCCTCGAGCAGTACTTC
CDR3 protein: CASSEWGVPLEQYF

D gene: .
V gene: TRBV28
J gene: TRBJ1-5
clone size: .
CDR3 DNA: TGTGCCAGCAGTTTCACAGCTAATAGCAATCAGCCCCAGCATTTT
CDR3 protein: CASSFTANSNQPQHF

D gene: TRBD2
V gene: TRBV6-5
J gene: TRBJ2-2
clone size: .
CDR3 DNA: TGTGCCAGCAGTTACTATCCGGGAGGGAACACCGGGGAGCTGTTTTTT
CDR3 protein: CASSYYPGGNTGELFF

D gene: .
V gene: TRBV9
J gene: TRBJ2-3
clone size: once
CDR3 DNA: TGTGCCAGCAGCCCTGGACTGGATTCTAGCACAGATACGCAGTATTTT
CDR3 protein: CASSPGLDSSTDTQYF

D gene: .
V gene: TRBV10-3
J gene: TRBJ1-1
clone size: .
CDR3 DNA: TGTGCCATTAGAACTAGGGGGAGAGGCACTGAAGCTTTCTTT
CDR3 protein: CAIRTRGRGTEAFF

D gene: .
V gene: TRBV12-5
J gene: TRBJ1-2
clone size: .
CDR3 DNA: TGTGCTAGTGGTTTGCCTCAATCAGGTTTCTATGGCTACACCTTC
CDR3 protein: CASGLPQSGFYGYTF

D gene: TRBD1
V gene: TRBV11-2
J gene: TRBJ1-2
clone size: .
CDR3 DNA: TGTGCCAGCAGCCCGGGACAGGGAGGCTATGGCTACACCTTC
CDR3 protein: CASSPGQGGYGYTF

D gene: .
V gene: TRBV19
J gene: TRBJ1-1
clone size: .
CDR3 DNA: TGTGCCAGTAGTATCAGAAGGGGAAGGGCTATGAACACTGAAGCTTTCTTT
CDR3 protein: CASSIRRGRAMNTEAFF

D gene: .
V gene: TRBV28
J gene: TRBJ1-3
clone size: few
CDR3 DNA: TGTGCCAGCAGCTCTAATGGAAACACCATATATTTT
CDR3 protein: CASSSNGNTIYF

D gene: .
V gene: TRBV4-1
J gene: TRBJ1-2
clone size: .
CDR3 DNA: TGCGCCAGCAGCCAAGTGATTAATCGGCAGGTTGACTATGGCTACACCTTC
CDR3 protein: CASSQVINRQVDYGYTF

D gene: TRBD1
V gene: TRBV6-5
J gene: TRBJ2-3
clone size: .
CDR3 DNA: TGTGCCAGCAGTACAGGGGGTAACACAGATACGCAGTATTTT
CDR3 protein: CASSTGGNTDTQYF

D gene: TRBD2
V gene: TRBV5-6
J gene: TRBJ2-7
clone size: .
CDR3 DNA: TGTGCCAGCAGCTCCCCGACTAGCGGGGGGCCGTTCTCCTACGAGCAGTACTTC
CDR3 protein: CASSSPTSGGPFSYEQYF

D gene: TRBD2
V gene: TRBV5-1
J gene: TRBJ2-3
clone size: .
CDR3 DNA: TGCGCCAGCAGCTTGGGGGCTAGCGGGGGTCCCACAGATACGCAGTATTTT
CDR3 protein: CASSLGASGGPTDTQYF

D gene: TRBD1
V gene: TRBV28
J gene: TRBJ1-1
clone size: medium-sized
CDR3 DNA: TGTGCCAGCAGTTTTGGGACAGGGGAGACTGAAGCTTTCTTT
CDR3 protein: CASSFGTGETEAFF

D gene: TRBD1
V gene: TRBV5-1
J gene: TRBJ2-5
clone size: .
CDR3 DNA: TGCGCCAGCAGCCCCGGGGCGGGACAGGGGGTCGGAGAGACCCAGTACTTC
CDR3 protein: CASSPGAGQGVGETQYF

D gene: TRBD1
V gene: TRBV10-3
J gene: TRBJ2-7
clone size: .
CDR3 DNA: TGTGCCATCAGGGACAGGGTCATTGACGAGCAGTACTTC
CDR3 protein: CAIRDRVIDEQYF

D gene: TRBD2
V gene: TRBV11-2
J gene: TRBJ2-3
clone size: .
CDR3 DNA: TGTGCCAGCAGCCAAGGACTAGCGGGGGGGCAAGGGACAGATACGCAGTATTTT
CDR3 protein: CASSQGLAGGQGTDTQYF

D gene: TRBD1
V gene: TRBV4-1
J gene: TRBJ1-5
clone size: .
CDR3 DNA: TGCGCCAGCAGCCTAAGGAGGGGGCTAGGCGATCAGCCCCAGCATTTT
CDR3 protein: CASSLRRGLGDQPQHF

D gene: TRBD1
V gene: TRBV5-5
J gene: TRBJ1-4
clone size: .
CDR3 DNA: TGTGCCAGCAGCTTTACAGGGGAGGAAAAACTGTTTTTT
CDR3 protein: CASSFTGEEKLFF

D gene: TRBD2
V gene: TRBV19
J gene: TRBJ2-3
clone size: .
CDR3 DNA: TGTGCCAGTCAGCGGGGTTATAGCACAGATACGCAGTATTTT
CDR3 protein: CASQRGYSTDTQYF

D gene: .
V gene: TRBV6-2/TRBV6-3
J gene: TRBJ1-1
clone size: .
CDR3 DNA: TGTGCCAGCAGTTACTCGGCGGTGCTGGGCACTGAAGCTTTCTTT
CDR3 protein: CASSYSAVLGTEAFF

D gene: TRBD2
V gene: TRBV7-7
J gene: TRBJ2-1
clone size: .
CDR3 DNA: TGTGCTAGCAGCCCGGGACTAGCGGGGTCTGATGAGCAGTTCTTC
CDR3 protein: CASSPGLAGSDEQFF

D gene: .
V gene: TRBV6-5
J gene: TRBJ1-5
clone size: .
CDR3 DNA: TGTGCCAGCAGTCCAGATAGCAATCAGCCCCAGCATTTT
CDR3 protein: CASSPDSNQPQHF

D gene: TRBD1
V gene: TRBV19
J gene: TRBJ2-7
clone size: .
CDR3 DNA: TGTGCCAGTAGTATAGAGACAGGGTCCCACGAGCAGTACTTC
CDR3 protein: CASSIETGSHEQYF

D gene: TRBD2
V gene: TRBV12-5
J gene: TRBJ2-1
clone size: .
CDR3 DNA: TGTGCTAGTGGTAGGACTAGCGGGGTGGTTGAGCAGTTCTTC
CDR3 protein: CASGRTSGVVEQFF